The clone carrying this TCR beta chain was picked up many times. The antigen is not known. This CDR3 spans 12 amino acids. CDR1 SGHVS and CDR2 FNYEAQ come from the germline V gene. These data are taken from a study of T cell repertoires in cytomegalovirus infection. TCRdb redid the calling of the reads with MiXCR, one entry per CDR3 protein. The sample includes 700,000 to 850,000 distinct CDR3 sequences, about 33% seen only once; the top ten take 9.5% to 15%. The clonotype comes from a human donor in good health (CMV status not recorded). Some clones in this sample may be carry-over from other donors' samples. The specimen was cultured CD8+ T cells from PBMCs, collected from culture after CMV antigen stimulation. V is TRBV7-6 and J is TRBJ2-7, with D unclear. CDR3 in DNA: TGTGCCAGCAGCCTACCGGACGGTGCCACGGGCGTC. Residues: CASSLPDGATGV.